The subject of this entry is one T cell receptor (beta chain). This clonotype was recorded at least ten times. Its antigen remains undetermined. No base-level quality is on record; no much larger clone is a single base apart. Synthesis of TCR cDNA relied on 5'RACE template switching, a step that introduced a universal primer site along with unique molecular identifiers. cDNA synthesis was primed from both the TCR alpha and TCR beta constant segments. Libraries were amplified in two PCR steps, with sample barcodes and sequencing adapters added in the second step. Libraries were sequenced on Illumina HiSeq 2500 (2x100 bp) or NovaSeq (2x150 bp). In the authors' own workflow: Reads were demultiplexed and collapsed into UMI consensus sequences with MIGEC, and V(D)J alignment was performed with MiXCR. Vaccine-responding clonotypes were identified with edgeR using replicate PBMC samples, with FDR below 0.01 and a log2 fold change above 5 up to day 15 being required. Each bulk clonotype was labeled CD4 or CD8 based on which sequenced repertoire, CD4 or CD8, contained the clonotype at higher abundance. TCRdb itself trimmed the public reads at Q25 with fastp, ran MiXCR and retained productive beta chains. Each CDR3 protein gets just one entry, which takes the most common genes and DNA from the rows behind it. Clone size and V and J calls follow TCRdb, not the original study. The sample data list roughly 180,000 distinct CDR3 sequences, and approximately 6.2% of these were observed just once. The ten largest clones capture approximately 3% of the sample.

Trimmed from V: 4 bases; trimmed from J: 4 bases; junction bases lacking a gene match: 10. According to the germline V gene, CDR1 reads MNHEY and CDR2 reads SVGAGI. Taken from cysteine to phenylalanine, the CDR3 has 17 residues. The DNA shown is the 51-base CDR3, in frame from base 1. The data originate from a study of T cells after yellow fever vaccination (dated by TCRdb to 2018 to 2020). For the study in its entirety: Libraries from fractions with low cell numbers were prepared with the SMART-Seq v4 Ultra Low Input RNA kit. Two healthy male donors, one aged 18 to 30 and one aged 30 to 40 years, made up the cohort. Blood samples were taken at several timepoints before and after primary and secondary immunization, and bulk PBMC replicates and cell subsets were isolated. Bulk TCR alpha and beta repertoires were sequenced longitudinally to track T-cell clones before and after primary and booster YFV17D yellow fever vaccination. Overall results and qualifications from the work: Most clones expanded after primary vaccination were re-detected after the booster (96% of CD4 and more than 70% of CD8), suggesting broad memory maintenance. Compared with the primary T-cell response, the secondary T-cell response was weaker but faster, peaking on day 5 rather than day 15. The study included only a couple of donors, which limits how far the findings can be generalized. Computational filtering was required because FACS-sorted repertoires could contain abundant contaminating clonotypes from the bulk population. A small fraction of clonotypes appeared in both the CD4 and CD8 compartments, likely as a result of convergent recombination.

According to the study, the label for this sample's treatment or condition signals: live attenuated yellow fever vaccine strain. A standard Ficoll-Paque protocol was used to isolate PBMCs from peripheral blood. CD4 and CD8 T-cell fractions were isolated with Dynabeads CD4 and CD8 positive selection kits. RNA was extracted with TriZol from bulk PBMCs, CD4 and CD8 fractions, and dextramer-positive and dextramer-negative fractions. The V and J segments used are TRBV6-5 and TRBJ2-1; 10 bases in the middle match TRBD1. The clonotype comes from a man aged 18 to 35 who received the YFV17D yellow fever vaccine. The specimen comprised CD4+ T cells sorted from PBMCs, sampled on the day of the first yellow fever vaccination. The CDR3 region has the sequence CASSLYTGTGAYNEQFF. In nucleotides, the sequence is TGTGCCAGCAGTTTGTACACCGGGACAGGGGCATACAATGAGCAGTTCTTC.